This T cell receptor beta chain was recovered during a study of T cell clonality in common variable immunodeficiency. The protocol was immunoSEQ multiplex PCR, while the TCRdb copy is restricted to in-frame clones and leaves out a portion. The sample was found to contain some 45,000 clones, and every one recurs. This CDR3 has 14 amino acids. V was trimmed by 0 bases and J by 5 bases, leaving 10 bases between them. The germline V gene encodes CDR1 MNHEY and CDR2 SVGEGT. Patients and controls were mostly of Caucasian heritage. This clone has a count of ten or more. Read data end 3 residues before the CDR3 end; the end is taken from the germline J gene.

Sequenced: peripheral blood mononuclear cells. The V call is TRBV6-2 or TRBV6-3, the J call TRBJ1-1; D is undetermined. This receptor was identified in a person between 18 and 75 years old in good health. This chain's CDR3 is CASSYSMGRTEAFF. CDR3 DNA, as far as it was read: TGTGCCAGCAGTTACTCGATGGGCAGGACTGAA.